This T cell receptor (beta chain) is from a study of blood T cell repertoires in COVID-19. Assay: immunoSEQ multiplex PCR; the TCRdb copy retains only in-frame clones and omits some. The repertoire has about 98,000 clones, around 75% of them found once; the top ten carry approximately 25%. CDR1 is MGHRA, CDR2 YSYEKL, per germline. This CDR3 contains 16 residues. Trimming cost V 0 bases and J 3 bases; bases outside gene matches: 4. Input material: peripheral blood. V and J are TRBV4-1 and TRBJ1-5, with 8 bases identical to TRBD1. The clonotype comes from a man aged 65-85 years with acute or convalescent COVID-19. CDR3 bases: TGCGCCAGCAGCCAAGATGACAGGGGCTTCAATCAGCCCCAGCATTTT. Its translation is CASSQDDRGFNQPQHF.